These T cell receptor beta chains were read from a single sample in a study of human T cells and chemical hapten exposure. TCRdb processed the RACE reads anew with MiXCR; each CDR3 protein has one entry. The sample lists about 120,000 distinct CDR3 sequences, 9% to 13% occurring once. Sequencing was performed on whole blood, taken in connection with sensitization to the hapten diphenylcyclopropenone (DPC). The receptors originated from a woman aged 45-65 years with alopecia areata. Some clones in this sample may be carry-over from other donors' samples. The CDR3 runs from the conserved cysteine through the conserved F or W. Each record gives: D gene, clone size, V gene, J gene, CDR3 DNA, CDR3 protein. D genes are given only for firm matches. Size values are once, few and many counts, or a class for expanded clones, and some rows have none.

TRBD2	few	TRBV13	TRBJ2-1	TGTGCCAGCAGCTTAGATCTGACTAGCGGGGGGGCGCAGTTCTTC	CASSLDLTSGGAQFF
TRBD1	few	TRBV14	TRBJ1-4	TGTGCCAGCAGCCAAGCTCAATTCCGGGACAGGGATGAAAAACTGTTTTTT	CASSQAQFRDRDEKLFF
NA	few	TRBV12-3/TRBV12-4	TRBJ2-3	TGTGCCAGCAGTCCTCAGTACACAGATACGCAGTATTTT	CASSPQYTDTQYF
NA	NA	TRBV10-3	TRBJ2-1	TGTGCCATCAGTTTTGACAGCGGACCTACCTACAATGAGCAGTTCTTC	CAISFDSGPTYNEQFF
NA	NA	TRBV12-3/TRBV12-4	TRBJ2-1	TGTGCCAGTAAGGTTGTGAATGAGCAGTTCTTC	CASKVVNEQFF
TRBD1	few	TRBV5-4	TRBJ2-3	TGTGCCAGCAGCTTGGGGACAGGGGGTAGCACAGATACGCAGTATTTT	CASSLGTGGSTDTQYF
TRBD1	many	TRBV5-1	TRBJ2-7	TGCGCCAGCAGCCGACAGGGGGCCGCGTACGAGCAGTACTTC	CASSRQGAAYEQYF
NA	few	TRBV11-2	TRBJ1-2	TGTGCCAGCAGCTTGATGCGGGACTATGGCTACACCTTC	CASSLMRDYGYTF
TRBD1	many	TRBV9	TRBJ1-6	TGTGCCAGCAGGGGAGACCGGGACAGAAATTCACCCCTCCACTTT	CASRGDRDRNSPLHF
TRBD1	NA	TRBV7-8	TRBJ2-7	TGTGCCAGCAGCTCCCGGGGCGACAGGGGCCGTTTATACGAGCAGTACTTC	CASSSRGDRGRLYEQYF
TRBD1	NA	TRBV6-2/TRBV6-3	TRBJ1-2	TGTGCCAGCAGTTACGAGGCGACAGGGTCTTACGGCTACACCTTC	CASSYEATGSYGYTF
NA	many	TRBV12-3/TRBV12-4	TRBJ1-3	TGTGCCAGCAGTTTCACCGGTAACACCATATATTTT	CASSFTGNTIYF
NA	many	TRBV20-1	TRBJ2-7	TGCAGTGCTAGAGACCAAGGGTTCGACGAGCAGTACTTC	CSARDQGFDEQYF
NA	few	TRBV3-1	TRBJ2-1	TGTGCCAGCAGCCAATGGTGGGGGGGCAGTCTTGAGCAGTTCTTC	CASSQWWGGSLEQFF
NA	many	TRBV7-2	TRBJ1-2	TGTGCCAGCAGCTTAGGTCCCTTGGCAGGGACCTATGGCTACACCTTC	CASSLGPLAGTYGYTF
TRBD2	once	TRBV3-1	TRBJ2-2	TGTGCCAGCAGCCGGACTAGCGGGAGGGCCTACGCCGGGGAGCTGTTTTTT	CASSRTSGRAYAGELFF
NA	NA	TRBV10-1	TRBJ1-1	TGCGCCAGCTTTGAGGCCAGGGAGGGAACTGAAGCTTTCTTT	CASFEAREGTEAFF
TRBD1	NA	TRBV19	TRBJ1-5	TGTGCCAGTAGTGGAGTAGACAGGGGTCGACAGCCCCAGCATTTT	CASSGVDRGRQPQHF
TRBD1	NA	TRBV12-3/TRBV12-4	TRBJ1-4	TGTGCCAGCAGCCCGGACAGGGTGGCGGAAAAACTGTTTTTT	CASSPDRVAEKLFF
NA	many	TRBV10-3	TRBJ1-1	TGTGCCATCAGGGATCTTAGTGGGGGGAACACTGAAGCTTTCTTT	CAIRDLSGGNTEAFF
TRBD2	NA	TRBV20-1	TRBJ2-3	TGCAGTGCTGGGACTAGCGGGGGAATAAATACGCAGTATTTT	CSAGTSGGINTQYF
NA	many	TRBV4-3	TRBJ2-3	TGCGCCAGCAGCCAAGATTCGGCTAGTATCACAGATACGCAGTATTTT	CASSQDSASITDTQYF